This T cell receptor beta chain originates from a study of blood T cells in healthy people across ages. In the study overall: Using template switching, researchers captured about one barcoded beta molecule for each two T cells.

The study, taken as a whole, reports: Among long-lived donors, naive CD4+ cells were more numerous and diversity higher than in aged donors.

The length of the CDR3 is 16 residues. Germline lookup yields CDR1 LGHNA and CDR2 YNFKEQ. Trimming cost V 0 bases and J 4 bases, with 14 bases left between them. Drawn from each donor were approximately 9.2 milliliters of peripheral blood. Of note for this clonotype: Its antigen is unidentified.

A sample-barcoded 5' primer and a J-beta primer mix were used in a second PCR of roughly 6 to 12 cycles. A template-switch adaptor containing 12 random nucleotides labeled each cDNA molecule. MiXCR, applied by TCRdb to the 5' RACE reads, yields one record per CDR3 protein. The sample holds over 600,000 distinct CDR3 sequences, around 50% seen once. The sample taken for sequencing was blood. This chain links TRBV4-2 with TRBJ2-3; maybe TRBD2 (5 bases). This receptor was obtained from a man between 40 and 49 years old in good health. The CDR3, as DNA: TGTGCCAGCAGCCAAGATAAGCCCGGAGGAGCAGATACGCAGTATTTT. Translation gives CASSQDKPGGADTQYF.